This TCR beta chain was captured in a study of T-cell reconstitution after alpha-beta-depleted transplantation in children. TCRbeta library construction was performed incorporating unique molecular identifiers. TCRdb used MiXCR to reprocess the PCR reads, holding one entry per CDR3 protein. The profile shows 610,000 or so distinct CDR3 sequences, about a quarter of them singletons. This specimen consisted of PBMCs, obtained before TCRalphabeta/CD19-depleted stem cell transplant. The source of this sequence is a boy in the first two years of life with Wiskott-Aldrich syndrome, due to receive a stem cell transplant.

This chain's CDR3 is CASSLERVNTEAFF. As DNA, the CDR3 is TGCGCCAGCAGCTTGGAGAGAGTGAACACTGAAGCTTTCTTT. This rearrangement joins TRBV5-1 to TRBJ1-1; no clear D. The CDR3 loop spans 14 amino acids. Between the trimmed V and J ends, which lost 0 bases and 0 bases, there was a span of 6 bases. CDR1 is SGHRS and CDR2 is YFSETQ in the germline V gene. The full variable domain, its missing parts supplied by reference TRBV5-1 and TRBJ1-1, is KAGVTQTPRYLIKTRGQQVTLSCSPISGHRSVSWYQQTPGQGLQFLFEYFSETQRNKGNFPGRFSGRQFSNSRSEMNVSTLELGDSALYLCASSLERVNTEAFFGQGTRLTVV.